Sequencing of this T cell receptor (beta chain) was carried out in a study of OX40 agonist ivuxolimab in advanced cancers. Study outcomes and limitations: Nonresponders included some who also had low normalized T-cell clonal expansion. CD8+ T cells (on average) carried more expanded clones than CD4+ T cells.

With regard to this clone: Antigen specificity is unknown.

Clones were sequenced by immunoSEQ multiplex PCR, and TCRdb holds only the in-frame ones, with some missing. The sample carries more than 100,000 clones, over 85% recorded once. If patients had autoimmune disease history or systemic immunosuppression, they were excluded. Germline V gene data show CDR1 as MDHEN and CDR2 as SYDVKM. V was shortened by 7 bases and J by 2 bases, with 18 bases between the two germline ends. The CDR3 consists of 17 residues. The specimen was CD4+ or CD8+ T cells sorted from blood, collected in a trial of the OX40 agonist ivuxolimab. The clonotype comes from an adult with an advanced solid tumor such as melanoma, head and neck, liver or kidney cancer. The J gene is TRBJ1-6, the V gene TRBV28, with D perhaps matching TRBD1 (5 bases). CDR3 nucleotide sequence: TGTGCCAGCATCGGGGGGGGTTCTCGGCCCTATAATTCACCCCTCCACTTT. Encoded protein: CASIGGGSRPYNSPLHF.